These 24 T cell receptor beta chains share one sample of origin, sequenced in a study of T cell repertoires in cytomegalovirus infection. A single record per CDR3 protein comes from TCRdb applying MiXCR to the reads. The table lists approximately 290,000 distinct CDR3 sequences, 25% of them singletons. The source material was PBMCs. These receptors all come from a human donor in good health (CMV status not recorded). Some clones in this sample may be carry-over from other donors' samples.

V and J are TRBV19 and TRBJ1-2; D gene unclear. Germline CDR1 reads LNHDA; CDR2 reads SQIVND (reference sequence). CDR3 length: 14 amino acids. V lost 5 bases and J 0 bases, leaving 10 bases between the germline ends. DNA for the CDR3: TGTGCCAGTAGTCCCCGGGGAACTAACTATGGCTACACCTTC. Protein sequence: CASSPRGTNYGYTF.

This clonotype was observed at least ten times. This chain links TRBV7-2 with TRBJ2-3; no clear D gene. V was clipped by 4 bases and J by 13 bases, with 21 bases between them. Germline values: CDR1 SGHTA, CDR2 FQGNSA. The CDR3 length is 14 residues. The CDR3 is CASSSQSAHSVEYF. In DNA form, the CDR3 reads TGTGCCAGCAGCTCTCAGTCGGCGCACTCTGTGGAGTATTTT.

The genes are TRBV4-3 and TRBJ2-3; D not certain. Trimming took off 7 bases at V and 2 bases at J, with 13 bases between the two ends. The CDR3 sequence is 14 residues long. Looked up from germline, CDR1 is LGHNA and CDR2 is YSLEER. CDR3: CASKTSVATDTQYF. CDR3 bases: TGCGCCAGCAAGACGTCAGTAGCCACAGATACGCAGTATTTT.

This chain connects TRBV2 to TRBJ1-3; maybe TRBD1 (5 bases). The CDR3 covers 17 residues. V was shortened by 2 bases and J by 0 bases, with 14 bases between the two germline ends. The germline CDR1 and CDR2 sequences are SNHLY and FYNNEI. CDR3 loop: CASSERGDLISGNTIYF. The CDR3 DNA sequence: TGTGCCAGCAGTGAAAGGGGAGACTTAATCTCTGGAAACACCATATATTTT.

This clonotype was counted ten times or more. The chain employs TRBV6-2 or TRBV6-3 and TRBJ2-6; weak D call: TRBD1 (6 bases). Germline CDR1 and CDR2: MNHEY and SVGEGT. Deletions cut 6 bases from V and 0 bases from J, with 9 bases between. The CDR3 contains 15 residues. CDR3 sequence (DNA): TGTGCCAGCAGGGAAGGGGGCTCTGGGGCCAACGTCCTGACTTTC. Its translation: CASREGGSGANVLTF.

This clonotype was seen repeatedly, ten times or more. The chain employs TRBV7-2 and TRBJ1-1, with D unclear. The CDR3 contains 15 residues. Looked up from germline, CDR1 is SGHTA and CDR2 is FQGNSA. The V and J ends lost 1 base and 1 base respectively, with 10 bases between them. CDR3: CASSLEVRTNTEAFF. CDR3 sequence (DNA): TGTGCCAGCAGCTTAGAGGTCAGAACGAACACTGAAGCTTTCTTT.

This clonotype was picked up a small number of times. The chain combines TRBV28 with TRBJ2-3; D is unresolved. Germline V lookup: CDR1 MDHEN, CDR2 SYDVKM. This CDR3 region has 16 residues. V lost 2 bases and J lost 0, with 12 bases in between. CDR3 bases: TGTGCCAGCAGTTTACCGCAGACCACTAGCACAGATACGCAGTATTTT. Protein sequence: CASSLPQTTSTDTQYF.

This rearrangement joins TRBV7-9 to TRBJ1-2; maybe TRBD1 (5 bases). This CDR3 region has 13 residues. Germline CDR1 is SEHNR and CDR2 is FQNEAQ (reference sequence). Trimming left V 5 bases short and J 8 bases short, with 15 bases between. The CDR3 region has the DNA TGTGCCAGCAGCCCCAACTGGGGGGACGGCTACACCTTC. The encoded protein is CASSPNWGDGYTF.

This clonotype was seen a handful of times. This CDR3 reads CSAREGQGIYEQYF. CDR3 in DNA: TGCAGTGCTAGAGAAGGACAGGGGATCTACGAGCAGTACTTC. This chain joins TRBV20-1 and TRBJ2-7, with 9 nucleotides matching TRBD1. The CDR3 loop spans 14 amino acids. With V trimmed by 0 bases and J by 3 bases, 3 bases remained unmatched. Germline lookup yields CDR1 DFQATT and CDR2 SNEGSKA (reference sequence).

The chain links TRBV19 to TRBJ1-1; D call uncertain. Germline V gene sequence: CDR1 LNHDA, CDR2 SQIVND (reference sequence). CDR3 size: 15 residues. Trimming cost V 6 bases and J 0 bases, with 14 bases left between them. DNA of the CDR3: TGTGCCAGTAGGTCGTGGACCAGCATGAACACTGAAGCTTTCTTT. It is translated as CASRSWTSMNTEAFF. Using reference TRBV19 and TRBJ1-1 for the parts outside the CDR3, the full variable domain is DGGITQSPKYLFRKEGQNVTLSCEQNLNHDAMYWYRQDPGQGLRLIYYSQIVNDFQKGDIAEGYSVSREKKESFPLTVTSAQKNPTAFYLCASRSWTSMNTEAFFGQGTRLTVV.

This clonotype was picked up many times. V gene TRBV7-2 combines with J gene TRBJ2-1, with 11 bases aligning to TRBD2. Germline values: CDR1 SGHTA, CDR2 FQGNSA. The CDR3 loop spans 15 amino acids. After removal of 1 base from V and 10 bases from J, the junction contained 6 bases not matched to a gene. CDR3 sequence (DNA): TGTGCCAGCAGCTTAGTAGCGGGAGGGCAGGGGGAGCAGTTCTTC. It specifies CASSLVAGGQGEQFF.

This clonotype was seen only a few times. CDR3 amino acids: CASSQESGAMGNIQYF. The CDR3 DNA reads TGTGCCAGCAGCCAAGAGTCAGGGGCGATGGGAAACATTCAGTACTTC. The genes are TRBV14 and TRBJ2-4; possibly TRBD1 for D (6 bases). CDR3 length: 16 residues. Germline V gene lookup returns CDR1 SGHDN and CDR2 FVKESK. V gave up 0 bases and J gave up 6 bases, with 15 bases separating them.

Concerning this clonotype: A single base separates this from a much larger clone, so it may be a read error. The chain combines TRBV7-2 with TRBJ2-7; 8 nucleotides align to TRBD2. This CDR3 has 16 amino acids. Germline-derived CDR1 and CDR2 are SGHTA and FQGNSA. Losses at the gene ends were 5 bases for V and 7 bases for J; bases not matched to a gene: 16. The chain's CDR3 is CASSRRTGLASKEQYF. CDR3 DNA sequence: TGTGCCAGCAGCCGACGAACCGGACTAGCCTCTAAGGAGCAGTACTTC. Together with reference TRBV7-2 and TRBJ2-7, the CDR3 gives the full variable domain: GAGVSQSPSNKVTEKGKDVELRCDPISGHTALYWYRQSLGQGLEFLIYFQGNSAPDKSGLPSDRFSAERTGGSVSTLTIQRTQQEDSAVYLCASSRRTGLASKEQYFGPGTRLTVT.

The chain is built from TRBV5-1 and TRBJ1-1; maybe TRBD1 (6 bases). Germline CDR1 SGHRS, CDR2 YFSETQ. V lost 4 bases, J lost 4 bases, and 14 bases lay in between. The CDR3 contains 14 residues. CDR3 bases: TGCGCCAGCAGCCCGGTGGGGGCTTCCACTGAAGCTTTCTTT. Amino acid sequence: CASSPVGASTEAFF.

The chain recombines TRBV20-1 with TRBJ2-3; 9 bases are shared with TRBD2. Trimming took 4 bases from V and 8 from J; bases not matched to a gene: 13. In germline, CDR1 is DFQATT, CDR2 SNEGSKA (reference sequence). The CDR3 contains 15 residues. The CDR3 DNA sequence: TGCAGTGCTAATCTTCCGGGACTAGCTCGGGCTACGCAGTATTTT. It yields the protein CSANLPGLARATQYF.

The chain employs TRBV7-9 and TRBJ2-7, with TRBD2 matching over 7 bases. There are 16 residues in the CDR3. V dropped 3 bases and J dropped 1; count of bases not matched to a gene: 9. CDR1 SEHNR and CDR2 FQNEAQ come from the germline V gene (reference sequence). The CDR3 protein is CASSLKTGGFSYEQYF. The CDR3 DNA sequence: TGTGCCAGCAGCTTGAAGACGGGGGGTTTTTCCTACGAGCAGTACTTC.

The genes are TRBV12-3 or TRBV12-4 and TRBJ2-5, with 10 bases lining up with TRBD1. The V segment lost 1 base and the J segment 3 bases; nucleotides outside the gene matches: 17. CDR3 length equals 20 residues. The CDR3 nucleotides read TGTGCCAGCAGTTTAGTTGGGTGGGACAGGGGATCCCCCAAAAAAGAGACCCAGTACTTC. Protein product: CASSLVGWDRGSPKKETQYF.

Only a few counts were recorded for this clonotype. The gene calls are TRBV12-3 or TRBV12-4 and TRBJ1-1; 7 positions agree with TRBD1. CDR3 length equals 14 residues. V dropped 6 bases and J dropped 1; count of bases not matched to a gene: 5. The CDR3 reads CASRNRGRNTEAFF. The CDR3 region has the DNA TGTGCCAGCAGAAACAGGGGCCGGAACACTGAAGCTTTCTTT.

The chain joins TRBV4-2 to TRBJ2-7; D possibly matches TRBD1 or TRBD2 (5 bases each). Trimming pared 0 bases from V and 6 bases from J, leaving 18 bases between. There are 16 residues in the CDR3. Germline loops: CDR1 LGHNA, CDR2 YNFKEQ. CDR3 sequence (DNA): TGTGCCAGCAGCCAAGATGAGGGGCAGGGAGTCGTCGAGCAGTACTTC. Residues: CASSQDEGQGVVEQYF.

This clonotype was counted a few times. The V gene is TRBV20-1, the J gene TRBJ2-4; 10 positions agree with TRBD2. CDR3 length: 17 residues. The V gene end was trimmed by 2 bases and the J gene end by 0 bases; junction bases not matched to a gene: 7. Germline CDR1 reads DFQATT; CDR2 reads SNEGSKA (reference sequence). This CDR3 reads CSARPSGRALAKNIQYF. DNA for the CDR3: TGCAGTGCTAGACCTAGCGGGAGAGCCTTAGCCAAAAACATTCAGTACTTC.

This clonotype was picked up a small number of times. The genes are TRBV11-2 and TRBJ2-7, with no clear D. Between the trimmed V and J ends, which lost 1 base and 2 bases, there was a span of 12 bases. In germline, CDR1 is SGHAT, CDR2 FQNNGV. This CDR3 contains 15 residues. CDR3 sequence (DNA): TGTGCCAGCAGCTTAGGACTTCTACTTACCTACGAGCAGTACTTC. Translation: CASSLGLLLTYEQYF.

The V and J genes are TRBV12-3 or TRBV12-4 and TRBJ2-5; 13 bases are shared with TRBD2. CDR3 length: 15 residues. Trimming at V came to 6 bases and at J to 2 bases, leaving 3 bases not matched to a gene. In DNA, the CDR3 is TGTGCCAGCAGCCCGACTAGCGGGGGGCAAGAGACCCAGTACTTC. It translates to CASSPTSGGQETQYF.

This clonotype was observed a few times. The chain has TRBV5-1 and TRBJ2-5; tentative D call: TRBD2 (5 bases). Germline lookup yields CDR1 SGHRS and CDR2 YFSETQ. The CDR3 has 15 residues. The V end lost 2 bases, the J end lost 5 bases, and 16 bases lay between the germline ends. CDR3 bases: TGCGCCAGCAGCTTTTCCGGGGTACCGGGGGAGACCCAGTACTTC. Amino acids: CASSFSGVPGETQYF.

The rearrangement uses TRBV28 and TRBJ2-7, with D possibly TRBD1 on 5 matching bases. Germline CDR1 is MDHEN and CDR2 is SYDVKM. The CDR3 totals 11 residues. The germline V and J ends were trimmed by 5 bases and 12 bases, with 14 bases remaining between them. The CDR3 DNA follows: TGTGCCAGCAGTGCCCCGCAGGGATTGTACTTC. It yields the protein CASSAPQGLYF.